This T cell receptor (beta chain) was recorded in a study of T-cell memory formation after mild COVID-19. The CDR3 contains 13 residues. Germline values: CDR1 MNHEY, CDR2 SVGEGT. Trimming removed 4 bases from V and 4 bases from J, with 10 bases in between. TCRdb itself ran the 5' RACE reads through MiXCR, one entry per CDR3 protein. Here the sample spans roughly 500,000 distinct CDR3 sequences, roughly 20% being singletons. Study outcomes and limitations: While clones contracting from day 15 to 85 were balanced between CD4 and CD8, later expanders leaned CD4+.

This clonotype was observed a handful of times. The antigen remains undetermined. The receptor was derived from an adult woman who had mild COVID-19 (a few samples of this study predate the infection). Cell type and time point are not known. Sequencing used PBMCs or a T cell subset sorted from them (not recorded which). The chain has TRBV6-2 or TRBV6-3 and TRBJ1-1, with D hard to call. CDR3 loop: CASSSGPGTEAFF. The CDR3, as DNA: TGTGCCAGCAGTTCCGGACCTGGCACTGAAGCTTTCTTT.